The entry below describes one TCR delta chain. As yet, its antigen is unknown. The germline gives CDR1 TSWWSYY, CDR2 QGS. Unmatched junction bases numbered 30, after V lost 1 base and J lost 0 bases. CDR3 size: 26 residues. This sample stems from a study of Vδ1+ human thymocytes. Notes on the study in general: Despite high sort purity, roughly 20% of thymic T cell receptor delta sequences were Vdelta2. In the thymus, TRG and TRD repertoires looked highly polyclonal with Gaussian CDR3 lengths.

RNA was extracted from the cells and then reverse transcribed. The CDR3 regions were amplified by multiplex PCR from V-gene primers to a constant-region primer. TCRdb called clones from the multiplex PCR reads again using CATT. Here the sample spans about 55,000 delta-chain clones, 15% being singletons. The sequence was collected from a boy under three years old who had congenital heart surgery. The gene calls are TRDV1 and TRDJ1; 12 bases map to TRDD3. Sequencing used Vdelta1+ gamma-delta thymocytes from the thymus. The subset denotes: FACS-sorted CD3+ TCRalphabeta- TCRVdelta1+ TCRVdelta2- thymocytes. The CDR3 nucleotides are TGTGCTCTTGGGGAACGAAAAGGGAGGCTTCCTAGGATAACTTACTGGGGGATACCCCACACCGATAAACTCATCTTT. Protein product: CALGERKGRLPRITYWGIPHTDKLIF.